The subject of this entry is one TCR beta chain. Its antigen is still unknown. The sample comes from a study of T cell responses to AZD1222 COVID-19 vaccine. Whole-study context: Whether given at about 4 or about 12 weeks, second doses were pooled.

With 5 bases clipped from V and 7 bases from J, the junction kept 3 bases outside the gene matches. CDR1 SEHNR and CDR2 FQNEAQ come from the germline V gene (reference sequence). This CDR3 has 12 amino acids. Study-wide results and limits: Donors, mostly white British, included more females; clonal diversity was possibly underestimated.

Measured with immunoSEQ multiplex PCR; TCRdb has only the in-frame clones, and not every one. The sample lists more than 85,000 clones, 88% seen once, with 2% to 3% in the top ten. The input for sequencing was peripheral blood, taken on day 0 of AZD1222 vaccination. The source is an adult in good health. V is TRBV7-9 and J is TRBJ1-1, with TRBD1 identical over 8 bases. The CDR3 DNA reads as TGTGCCAGCAGCCCGACAGGGGTTGAAGCTTTCTTT. Translation gives CASSPTGVEAFF.